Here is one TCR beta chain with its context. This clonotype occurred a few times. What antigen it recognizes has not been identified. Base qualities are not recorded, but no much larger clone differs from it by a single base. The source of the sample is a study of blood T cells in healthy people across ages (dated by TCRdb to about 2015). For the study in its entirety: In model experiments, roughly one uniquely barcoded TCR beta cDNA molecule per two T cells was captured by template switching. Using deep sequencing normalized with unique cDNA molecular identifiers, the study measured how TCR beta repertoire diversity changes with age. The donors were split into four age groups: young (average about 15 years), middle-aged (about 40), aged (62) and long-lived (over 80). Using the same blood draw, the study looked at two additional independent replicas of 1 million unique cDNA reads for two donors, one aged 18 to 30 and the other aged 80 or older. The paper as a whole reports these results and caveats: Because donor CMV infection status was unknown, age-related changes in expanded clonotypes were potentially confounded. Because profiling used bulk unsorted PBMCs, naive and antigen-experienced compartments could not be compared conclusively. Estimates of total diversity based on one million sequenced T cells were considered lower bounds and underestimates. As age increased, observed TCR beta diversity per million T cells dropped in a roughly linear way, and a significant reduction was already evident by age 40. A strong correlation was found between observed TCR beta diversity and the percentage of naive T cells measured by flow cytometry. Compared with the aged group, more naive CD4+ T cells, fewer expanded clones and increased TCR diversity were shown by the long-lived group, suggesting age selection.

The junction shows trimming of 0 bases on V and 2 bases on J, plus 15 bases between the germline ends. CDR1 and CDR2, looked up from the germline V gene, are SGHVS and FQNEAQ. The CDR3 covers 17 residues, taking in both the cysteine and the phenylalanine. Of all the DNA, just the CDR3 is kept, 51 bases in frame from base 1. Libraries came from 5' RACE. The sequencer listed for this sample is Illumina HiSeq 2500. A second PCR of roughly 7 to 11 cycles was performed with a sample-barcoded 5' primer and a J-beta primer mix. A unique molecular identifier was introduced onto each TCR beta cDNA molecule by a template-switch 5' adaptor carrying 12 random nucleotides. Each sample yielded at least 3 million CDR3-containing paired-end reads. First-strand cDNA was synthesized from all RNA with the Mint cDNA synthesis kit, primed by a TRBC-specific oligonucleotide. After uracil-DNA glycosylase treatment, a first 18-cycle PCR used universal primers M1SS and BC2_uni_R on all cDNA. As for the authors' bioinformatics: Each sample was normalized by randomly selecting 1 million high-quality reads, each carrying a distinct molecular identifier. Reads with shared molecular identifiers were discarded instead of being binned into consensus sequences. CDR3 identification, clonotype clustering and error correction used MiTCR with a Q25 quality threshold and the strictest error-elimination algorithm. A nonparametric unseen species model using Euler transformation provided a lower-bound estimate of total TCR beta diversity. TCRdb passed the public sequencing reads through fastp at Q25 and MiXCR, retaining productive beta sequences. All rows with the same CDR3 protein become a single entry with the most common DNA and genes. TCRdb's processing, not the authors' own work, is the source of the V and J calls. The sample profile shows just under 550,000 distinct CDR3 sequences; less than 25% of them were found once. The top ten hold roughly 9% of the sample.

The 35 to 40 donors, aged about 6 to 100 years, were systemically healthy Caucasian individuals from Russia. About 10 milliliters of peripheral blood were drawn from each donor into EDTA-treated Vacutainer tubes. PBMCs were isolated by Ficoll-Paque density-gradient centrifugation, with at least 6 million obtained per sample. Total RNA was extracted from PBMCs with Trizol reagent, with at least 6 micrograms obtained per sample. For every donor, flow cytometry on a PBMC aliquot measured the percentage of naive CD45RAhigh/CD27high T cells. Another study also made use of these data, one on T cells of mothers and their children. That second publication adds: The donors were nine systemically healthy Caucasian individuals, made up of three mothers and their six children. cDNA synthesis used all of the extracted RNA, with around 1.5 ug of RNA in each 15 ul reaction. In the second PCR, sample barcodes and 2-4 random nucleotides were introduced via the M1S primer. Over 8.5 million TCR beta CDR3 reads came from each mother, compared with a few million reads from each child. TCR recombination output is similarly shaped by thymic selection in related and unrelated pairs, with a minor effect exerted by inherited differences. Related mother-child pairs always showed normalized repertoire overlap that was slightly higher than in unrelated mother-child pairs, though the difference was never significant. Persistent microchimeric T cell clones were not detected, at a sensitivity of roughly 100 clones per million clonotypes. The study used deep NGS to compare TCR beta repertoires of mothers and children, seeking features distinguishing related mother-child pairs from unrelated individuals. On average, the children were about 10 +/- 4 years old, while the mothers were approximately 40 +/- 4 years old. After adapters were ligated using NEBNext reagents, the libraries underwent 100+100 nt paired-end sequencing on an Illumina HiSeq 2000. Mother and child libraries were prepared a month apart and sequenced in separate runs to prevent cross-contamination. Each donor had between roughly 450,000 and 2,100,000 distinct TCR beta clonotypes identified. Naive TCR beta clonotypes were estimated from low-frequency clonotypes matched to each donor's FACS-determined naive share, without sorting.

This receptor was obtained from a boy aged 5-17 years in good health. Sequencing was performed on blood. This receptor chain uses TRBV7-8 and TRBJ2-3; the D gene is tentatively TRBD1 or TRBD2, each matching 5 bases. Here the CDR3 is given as CASSLARGARDTDTQYF. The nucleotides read TGTGCCAGCAGCTTAGCAAGAGGGGCCCGGGACACAGATACGCAGTATTTT.